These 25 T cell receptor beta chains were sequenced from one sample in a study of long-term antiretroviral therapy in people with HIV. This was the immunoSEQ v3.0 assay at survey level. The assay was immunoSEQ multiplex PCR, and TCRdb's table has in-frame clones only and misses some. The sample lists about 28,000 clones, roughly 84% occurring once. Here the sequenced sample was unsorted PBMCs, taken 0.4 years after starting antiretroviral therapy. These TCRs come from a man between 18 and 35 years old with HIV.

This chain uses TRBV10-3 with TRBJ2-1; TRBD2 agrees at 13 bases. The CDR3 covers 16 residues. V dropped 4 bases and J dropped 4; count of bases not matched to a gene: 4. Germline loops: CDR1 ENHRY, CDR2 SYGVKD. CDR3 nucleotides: TGTGCCATCAGTGTAGGGACTAGCGGGGAGTACAATGAGCAGTTCTTC. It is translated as CAISVGTSGEYNEQFF.

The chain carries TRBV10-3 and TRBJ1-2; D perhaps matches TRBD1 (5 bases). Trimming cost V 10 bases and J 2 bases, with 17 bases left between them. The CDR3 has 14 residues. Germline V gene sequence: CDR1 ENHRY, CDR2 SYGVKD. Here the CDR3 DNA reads TGTGCCAATTGGGAAGGGGCACAAAACTATGGCTACACCTTC. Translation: CANWEGAQNYGYTF.

The CDR3 DNA sequence: TGTGCCAGCAGCCTGGGGTACACTGAAGCTTTCTTT. Amino acid sequence: CASSLGYTEAFF. This chain uses TRBV5-6 with TRBJ1-1; D not certain. Trimming removed 4 bases at V and 3 bases at J, with 7 bases between. Per germline, CDR1 SGHDT and CDR2 YYEEEE. The CDR3 runs to 12 residues.

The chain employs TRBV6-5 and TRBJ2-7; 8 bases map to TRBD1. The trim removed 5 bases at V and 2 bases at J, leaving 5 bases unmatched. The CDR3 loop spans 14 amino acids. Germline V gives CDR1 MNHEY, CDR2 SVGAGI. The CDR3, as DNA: TGTGCCAGCAGTACCGGGACAGGCGCCTACGAGCAGTACTTC. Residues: CASSTGTGAYEQYF.

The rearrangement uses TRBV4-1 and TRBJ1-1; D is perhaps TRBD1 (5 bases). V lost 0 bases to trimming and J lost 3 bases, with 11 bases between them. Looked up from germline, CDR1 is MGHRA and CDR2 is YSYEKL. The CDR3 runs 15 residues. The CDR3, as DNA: TGCGCCAGCAGCCAAGAACGGGGGTTGCACACTGAAGCTTTCTTT. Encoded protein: CASSQERGLHTEAFF.

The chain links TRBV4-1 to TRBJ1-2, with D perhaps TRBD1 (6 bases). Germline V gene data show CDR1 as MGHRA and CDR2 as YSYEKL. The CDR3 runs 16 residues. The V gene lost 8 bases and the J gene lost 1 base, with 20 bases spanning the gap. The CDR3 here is CASPRDIGPHNYGYTF. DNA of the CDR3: TGCGCCAGCCCCCGGGACATCGGGCCCCATAACTATGGCTACACCTTC.

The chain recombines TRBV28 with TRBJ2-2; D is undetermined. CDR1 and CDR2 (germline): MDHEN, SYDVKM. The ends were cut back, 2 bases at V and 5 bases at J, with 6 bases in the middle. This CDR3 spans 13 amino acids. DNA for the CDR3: TGTGCCAGCAGTTTACTTGAGACCGGGGAGCTGTTTTTT. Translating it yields CASSLLETGELFF.

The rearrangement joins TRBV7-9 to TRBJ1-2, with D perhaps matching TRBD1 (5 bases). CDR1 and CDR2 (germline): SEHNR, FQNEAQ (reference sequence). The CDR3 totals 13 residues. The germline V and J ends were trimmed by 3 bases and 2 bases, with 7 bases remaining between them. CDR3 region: CASSLQGNYGYTF. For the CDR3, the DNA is TGTGCCAGCAGCTTGCAGGGCAACTATGGCTACACCTTC.

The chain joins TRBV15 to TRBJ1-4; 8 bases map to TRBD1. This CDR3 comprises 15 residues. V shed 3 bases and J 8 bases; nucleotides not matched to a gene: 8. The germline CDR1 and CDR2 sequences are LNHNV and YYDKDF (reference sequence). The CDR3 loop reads CATSSADRGEEKLFF. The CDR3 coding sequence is TGTGCCACCAGCAGTGCTGACAGGGGCGAGGAAAAACTGTTTTTT.

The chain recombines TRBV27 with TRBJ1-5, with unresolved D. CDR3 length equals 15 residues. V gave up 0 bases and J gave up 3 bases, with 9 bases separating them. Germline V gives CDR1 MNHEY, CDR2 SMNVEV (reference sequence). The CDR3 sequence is CASSLSGQNNQPQHF. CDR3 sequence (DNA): TGTGCCAGCAGTTTATCAGGGCAGAACAATCAGCCCCAGCATTTT.

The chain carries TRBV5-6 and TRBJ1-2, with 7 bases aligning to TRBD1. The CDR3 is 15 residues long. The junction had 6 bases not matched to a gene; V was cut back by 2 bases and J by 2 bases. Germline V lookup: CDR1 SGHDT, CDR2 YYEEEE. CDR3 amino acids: CASSFPGQWNYGYTF. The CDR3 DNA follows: TGTGCCAGCAGCTTTCCGGGACAGTGGAACTATGGCTACACCTTC.

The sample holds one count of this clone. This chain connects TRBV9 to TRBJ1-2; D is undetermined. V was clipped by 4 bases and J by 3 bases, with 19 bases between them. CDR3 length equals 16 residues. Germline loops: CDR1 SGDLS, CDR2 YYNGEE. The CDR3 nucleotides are TGTGCCAGCAGCTCCCGATCGCGAGAGAGCGACTATGGCTACACCTTC. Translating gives CASSSRSRESDYGYTF. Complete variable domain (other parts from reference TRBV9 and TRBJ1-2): DSGVTQTPKHLITATGQRVTLRCSPRSGDLSVYWYQQSLDQGLQFLIQYYNGEERAKGNILERFSAQQFPDLHSELNLSSLELGDSALYFCASSSRSRESDYGYTFGSGTRLTVV.

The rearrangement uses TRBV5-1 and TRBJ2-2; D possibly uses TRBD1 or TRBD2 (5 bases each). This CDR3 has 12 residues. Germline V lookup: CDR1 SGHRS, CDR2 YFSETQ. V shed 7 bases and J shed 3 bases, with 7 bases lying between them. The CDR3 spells CASGGHTGELFF. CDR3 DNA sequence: TGCGCCAGCGGGGGACACACCGGGGAGCTGTTTTTT.

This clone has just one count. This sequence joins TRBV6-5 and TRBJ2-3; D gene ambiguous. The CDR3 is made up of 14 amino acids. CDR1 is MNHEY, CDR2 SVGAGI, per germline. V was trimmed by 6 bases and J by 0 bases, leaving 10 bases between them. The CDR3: CASRQFSSTDTQYF. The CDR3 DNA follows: TGTGCCAGCAGACAGTTTTCTAGCACAGATACGCAGTATTTT.

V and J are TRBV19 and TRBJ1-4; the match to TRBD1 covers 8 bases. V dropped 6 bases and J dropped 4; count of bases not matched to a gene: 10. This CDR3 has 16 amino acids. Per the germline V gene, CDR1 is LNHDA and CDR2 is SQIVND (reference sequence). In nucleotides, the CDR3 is TGTGCCAGTAGCGACATTGGGGACAGGCTTAATGAAAAACTGTTTTTT. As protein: CASSDIGDRLNEKLFF.

CDR3 DNA: TGTGCCAGCAGTTGGACGGGGAACACTGAAGCTTTCTTT. Protein sequence: CASSWTGNTEAFF. This sequence joins TRBV27 and TRBJ1-1; D remains unclear. The germline CDR1 and CDR2 sequences are MNHEY and SMNVEV (reference sequence). The CDR3 extends over 13 amino acids. V was clipped by 4 bases and J by 1 base, with 7 bases between them.

For the CDR3, the DNA is TGTGCCAGCAGCTTCTCACAATCGAACACCGGGGAGCTGTTTTTT. Its protein product is CASSFSQSNTGELFF. The chain couples TRBV7-3 to TRBJ2-2; D is ambiguous. V was pared by 3 bases and J by 0 bases, with 8 bases between. CDR1 and CDR2 (germline): SGHTA, FQGTGA. The CDR3 is made up of 15 amino acids.

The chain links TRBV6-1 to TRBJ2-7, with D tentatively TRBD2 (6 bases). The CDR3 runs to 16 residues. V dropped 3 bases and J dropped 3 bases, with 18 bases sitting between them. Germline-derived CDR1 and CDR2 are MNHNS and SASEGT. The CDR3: CASSEPGGASIYEQYF. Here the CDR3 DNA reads TGTGCCAGCAGTGAGCCTGGCGGGGCCTCGATCTACGAGCAGTACTTC.

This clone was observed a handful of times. In nucleotides, the CDR3 is TGTGCCAGCAGCGGCAGGGGGCTGGGTACTGAAGCTTTCTTT. Protein: CASSGRGLGTEAFF. The V gene is TRBV5-4, the J gene TRBJ1-1, with 8 bases lining up with TRBD1. CDR1 is SGHNT, CDR2 YYREEE, per germline (reference sequence). The CDR3 has 14 amino acids. V was clipped by 4 bases and J by 5 bases; unmatched bases: 7. Looking up the rest from reference TRBV5-4 and TRBJ1-1 gives the full variable domain: ETGVTQSPTHLIKTRGQQVTLRCSSQSGHNTVSWYQQALGQGPQFIFQYYREEENGRGNFPPRFSGLQFPNYSSELNVNALELDDSALYLCASSGRGLGTEAFFGQGTRLTVV.

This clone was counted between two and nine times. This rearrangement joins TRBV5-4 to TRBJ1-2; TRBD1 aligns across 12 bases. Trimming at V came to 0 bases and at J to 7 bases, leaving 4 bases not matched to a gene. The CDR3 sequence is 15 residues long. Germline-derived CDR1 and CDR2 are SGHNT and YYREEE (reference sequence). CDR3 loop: CASSLGGQGAFGYTF. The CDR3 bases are TGTGCCAGCAGCTTGGGGGGACAGGGGGCCTTTGGCTACACCTTC.

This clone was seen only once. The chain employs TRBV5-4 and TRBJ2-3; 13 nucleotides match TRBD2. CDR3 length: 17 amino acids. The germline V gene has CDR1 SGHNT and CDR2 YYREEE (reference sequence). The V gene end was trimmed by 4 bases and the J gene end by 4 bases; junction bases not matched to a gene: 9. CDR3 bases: TGTGCCAGCAGCCCTGGGACTAGCGGGACCAGTTCAGATACGCAGTATTTT. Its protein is CASSPGTSGTSSDTQYF. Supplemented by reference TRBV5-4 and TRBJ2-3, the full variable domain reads ETGVTQSPTHLIKTRGQQVTLRCSSQSGHNTVSWYQQALGQGPQFIFQYYREEENGRGNFPPRFSGLQFPNYSSELNVNALELDDSALYLCASSPGTSGTSSDTQYFGPGTRLTVL.

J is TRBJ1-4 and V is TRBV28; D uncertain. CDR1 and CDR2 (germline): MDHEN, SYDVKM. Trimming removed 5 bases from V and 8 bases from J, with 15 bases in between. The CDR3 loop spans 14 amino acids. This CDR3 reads CASSPDRGPEKLFF. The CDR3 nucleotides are TGTGCCAGCAGTCCCGACCGCGGGCCCGAAAAACTGTTTTTT.

The CDR3 here is CASSQIQGLRSNQPQHF. In DNA, the CDR3 is TGCGCCAGCAGCCAAATTCAGGGGTTGAGGAGCAATCAGCCCCAGCATTTT. The V and J genes are TRBV4-1 and TRBJ1-5; TRBD1 might be the D (6 bases). The CDR3 contains 17 residues. V was cut by 2 bases and J by 1 base, with 15 bases left in between. Looked up from germline, CDR1 is MGHRA and CDR2 is YSYEKL.

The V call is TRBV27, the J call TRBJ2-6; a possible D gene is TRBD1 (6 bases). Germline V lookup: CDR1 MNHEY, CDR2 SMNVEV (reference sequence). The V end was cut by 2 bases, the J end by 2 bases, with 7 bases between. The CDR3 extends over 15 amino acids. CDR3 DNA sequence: TGTGCCAGCAGTTTAGGGGGCGCTGGGGCCAACGTCCTGACTTTC. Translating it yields CASSLGGAGANVLTF.

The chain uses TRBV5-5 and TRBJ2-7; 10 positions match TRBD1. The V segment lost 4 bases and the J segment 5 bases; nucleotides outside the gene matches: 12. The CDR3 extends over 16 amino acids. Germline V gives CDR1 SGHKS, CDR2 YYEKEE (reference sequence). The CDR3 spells CASSDYRDRGVDEQYF. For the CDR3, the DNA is TGTGCCAGCAGCGACTACCGGGACAGGGGCGTCGACGAGCAGTACTTC.